This T cell receptor (beta chain) came from a study of T cell repertoires in cytomegalovirus infection. The CDR3 runs 13 residues. The germline V gene has CDR1 MNHNS and CDR2 SASEGT. V lost 5 bases and J lost 8; bases outside the gene matches: 7. From the reads, TCRdb called clonotypes with MiXCR, one entry per CDR3 protein. This sample has about 530,000 distinct CDR3 sequences; about 26% occur once, and the top ten carry under 15%. This clonotype was detected only a few times. The sequenced material came from PBMCs. The receptor comes from a human donor in good health (CMV status not recorded). Some clones in this sample may be carry-over from other donors' samples. V usage is TRBV6-1 and J usage is TRBJ1-2, with 8 positions matching TRBD1. The DNA of the CDR3 is TGTGCCAGCAGTTATCAGGACAGGGTAGGCTACACCTTC. Protein: CASSYQDRVGYTF.